This note documents a single TCR beta chain sequence. Its antigen is unknown. The source of the sample is a study of cytomegalovirus exposure and HLA in healthy donors. The wider study: Approximately 190 million T cells yielded 117 million unique TCR beta sequences in earlier analysis. Whole-study findings and limits: The majority of TCR sequences were rare, yet some public TCRs appeared in many donors.

Both 60 Vbeta primers and 13 Jbeta primers went into the PCR. Data came from immunoSEQ multiplex PCR; TCRdb stores just in-frame clones and leaves some out. The table has about 200,000 clones, approximately 80% seen once. Healthy bone marrow donors formed the donor group. The receptor was isolated from a girl between 5 and 17 years old in good health and CMV-seronegative. Sequences were obtained from PBMCs.

CDR3 amino acids: CASTYSGLVDTQYF. In DNA form, the CDR3 reads TGTGCCAGTACATATAGCGGCCTTGTCGATACGCAGTATTTT. The chain carries TRBV19 and TRBJ2-3; D is perhaps TRBD2 (6 bases). The germline V gene encodes CDR1 LNHDA and CDR2 SQIVND (reference sequence). V gave up 7 bases and J gave up 6 bases, with 17 bases separating them. This CDR3 contains 14 residues.